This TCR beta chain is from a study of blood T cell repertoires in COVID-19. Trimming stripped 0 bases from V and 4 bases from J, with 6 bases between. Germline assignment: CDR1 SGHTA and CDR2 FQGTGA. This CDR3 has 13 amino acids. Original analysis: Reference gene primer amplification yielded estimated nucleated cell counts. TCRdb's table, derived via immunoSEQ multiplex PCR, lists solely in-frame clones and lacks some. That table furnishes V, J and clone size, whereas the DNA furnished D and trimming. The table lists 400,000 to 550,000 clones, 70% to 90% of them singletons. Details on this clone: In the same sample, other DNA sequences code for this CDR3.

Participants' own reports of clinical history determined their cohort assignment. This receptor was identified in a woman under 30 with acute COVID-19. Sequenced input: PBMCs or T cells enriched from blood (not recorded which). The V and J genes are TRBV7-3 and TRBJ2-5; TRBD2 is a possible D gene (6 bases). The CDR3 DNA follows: TGTGCCAGCAGCTTAACGGGGGGAGAGACCCAGTACTTC. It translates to CASSLTGGETQYF.